What follows describes a single TCR beta chain. The target antigen is unknown. The length of the CDR3 is 14 residues. Germline CDR1 MNHNY, CDR2 SVGAGI (reference sequence). V shed 2 bases and J shed 4 bases, with 9 bases lying between them. The sample is drawn from a study of cytotoxic CD8 clonotypes in ibrutinib-treated CLL. Overall study context: A median around 12 months of treatment, range 6 to 36, preceded the collection of response samples. Whole-study results and caveats: Relative to age-matched healthy donors, clonality at baseline was higher, and it tracked circulating CD8+ T-cell counts. Contraction or stability on treatment was seen for public clonotypes, which were uncommon.

PBMCs that had been cryopreserved were the source of roughly 2.2 micrograms of genomic DNA for TCR beta libraries. Method: immunoSEQ multiplex PCR; TCRdb's copy keeps in-frame clones and lacks some. The table has roughly 54,000 clones, roughly 63% seen once. The sequenced sample was PBMCs, obtained after 24 months of ibrutinib treatment. The chain combines TRBV6-6 with TRBJ2-1; D is perhaps TRBD1 or TRBD2 (6 bases each). This sequence was found in a human donor with chronic lymphocytic leukemia. CDR3 region: CASSYRGEYNEQFF. The CDR3 region has the DNA TGTGCCAGCAGTTACAGGGGGGAGTACAATGAGCAGTTCTTC.